This T cell receptor beta chain originates from a study of blood T cell repertoires in COVID-19. The germline gives CDR1 SGHKS, CDR2 YYEKEE (reference sequence). This CDR3 spans 14 amino acids. With V trimmed by 5 bases and J by 2 bases, 6 bases remained unmatched. Sequencing was performed with immunoSEQ multiplex PCR; in TCRdb, only in-frame clones are kept and a portion is missing. The profile covers about 400,000 clones, with around 90% appearing a single time and more than 2% taken by the ten largest. Membership in each cohort depended on participant-reported clinical history. This clone was observed once.

The chain couples TRBV5-5 to TRBJ1-1; TRBD1 aligns across 7 bases. The sequence was collected from a woman aged 35 to 49 with acute COVID-19. Sequenced sample: PBMCs or T cells enriched from blood (not recorded which). CDR3 protein: CASRTGTVNTEAFF. CDR3 nucleotides: TGTGCCAGCAGGACCGGGACAGTAAACACTGAAGCTTTCTTT.